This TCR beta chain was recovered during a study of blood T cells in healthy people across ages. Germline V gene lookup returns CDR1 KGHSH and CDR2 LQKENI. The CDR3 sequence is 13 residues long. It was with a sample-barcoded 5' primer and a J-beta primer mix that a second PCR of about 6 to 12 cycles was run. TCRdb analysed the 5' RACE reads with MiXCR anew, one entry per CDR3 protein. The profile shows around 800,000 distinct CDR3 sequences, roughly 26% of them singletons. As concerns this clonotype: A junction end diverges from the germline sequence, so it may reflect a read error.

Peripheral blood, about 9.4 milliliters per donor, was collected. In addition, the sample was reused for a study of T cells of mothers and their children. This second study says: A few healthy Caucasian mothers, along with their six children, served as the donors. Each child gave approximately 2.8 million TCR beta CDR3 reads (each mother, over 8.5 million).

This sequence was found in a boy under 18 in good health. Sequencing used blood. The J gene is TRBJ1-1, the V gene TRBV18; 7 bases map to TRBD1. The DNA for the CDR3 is TGTGCCGGCTCCCTTGACAGGGAGGATGAAGCTTTCTTT. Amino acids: CAGSLDREDEAFF. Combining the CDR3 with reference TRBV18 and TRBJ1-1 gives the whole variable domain NAGVMQNPRHLVRRRGQEARLRCSPMKGHSHVYWYRQLPEEGLKFMVYLQKENIIDESGMPKERFSAEFPKEGPSILRIQQVVRGDSAAYFCAGSLDREDEAFFGQGTRLTVV.